This T cell receptor beta chain was found in a study of regulatory T cells in long-lasting Graves disease. Germline V gene sequence: CDR1 SGHDN, CDR2 FVKESK. The CDR3 extends over 12 amino acids. Deletions cut 0 bases from V and 5 bases from J, with 5 bases between. As to time point: newly diagnosed GD, antithyroid drugs for less than 3 months. TCR sequences were obtained from RNA taken from PBMCs. Construction of TCR beta libraries relied on iRepertoire HTBI primers and on Arm-PCR targeting CDR3 regions. TCRdb re-derived calls from the multiplex PCR reads in MiXCR, one entry per CDR3 protein. The sample lists more than 300,000 distinct CDR3 sequences, 15% to 20% occurring once. This same sample was also part of a study on T cells in Graves' hyperthyroidism and ophthalmopathy.

The genes are TRBV14 and TRBJ2-7; D call uncertain. This TCR was sampled from a woman between 18 and 30 years old with Graves disease. This specimen was peripheral blood mononuclear cells (PBMCs), taken at new diagnosis, from a patient treated with antithyroid drugs. CDR3 in amino acids: CASSQENDEQYF. For the CDR3, the DNA is TGTGCCAGCAGCCAAGAGAATGACGAGCAGTACTTC. Together with reference TRBV14 and TRBJ2-7, the CDR3 gives the full variable domain: EAGVTQFPSHSVIEKGQTVTLRCDPISGHDNLYWYRRVMGKEIKFLLHFVKESKQDESGMPNNRFLAERTGGTYSTLKVQPAELEDSGVYFCASSQENDEQYFGPGTRLTVT.